This TCR beta chain is drawn from a study of shared clonotypes between healthy human individuals. At deep level, the assay was performed. A 200 ng quantity of DNA, tens of thousands of T cell genomes, went into the sorted-subset replicate PCRs. Using immunoSEQ multiplex PCR, the repertoire was profiled, and TCRdb retains in-frame clones only, with some absent. This sample has approximately 1.5 million clones, with around 98.5% found just once. Germline V gene lookup returns CDR1 SGHNT and CDR2 YYREEE (reference sequence). Trimming removed 4 bases from V and 8 bases from J, with 18 bases in between. This CDR3 has 14 residues.

This clonotype was sampled from a young man in good health. The specimen was naive CD4+ T cells sorted from blood. Subset denoted: CD45RA+ positively selected. The rearrangement joins TRBV5-4 to TRBJ1-2; D gene uncertain. CDR3 DNA: TGTGCCAGCAGCGCCGACATAGCTATTAGCGGCTACACCTTC. Amino acids: CASSADIAISGYTF.